One sample yielded the 28 T cell receptor beta chains listed below, sequenced in a study of shared T cell receptors in the human thymus. Libraries were prepared by immunoSEQ multiplex PCR; TCRdb keeps only in-frame clonotypes and omits some of them. The table has some 700,000 clones, around 87% seen once. These data also featured in a second study, about human thymus T cells.

Sequenced sample: thymocytes. Every receptor here comes from a boy younger than two with a congenital heart defect.

This chain joins TRBV11-3 and TRBJ2-5; D unclear. Trimming left V 0 bases short and J 4 bases short, with 3 bases between. Germline V gene lookup returns CDR1 SGHNT and CDR2 YENEEA. CDR3 length: 12 amino acids. CDR3 region: CASSLDRETQYF. The CDR3 DNA reads TGTGCCAGCAGCTTAGATAGAGAGACCCAGTACTTC.

The chain is built from TRBV28 and TRBJ1-5; possibly TRBD1 for D (5 bases). This CDR3 has 18 residues. Germline V gene data show CDR1 as MDHEN and CDR2 as SYDVKM. Trimming removed 10 bases from V and 4 bases from J, with 29 bases in between. This CDR3 reads CATSGGELQNLRNQPQHF. The CDR3 DNA sequence: TGTGCCACCTCGGGGGGGGAACTTCAGAATCTGCGGAATCAGCCCCAGCATTTT.

The rearrangement uses TRBV6-5 and TRBJ2-3; maybe TRBD2 (5 bases). The length of the CDR3 is 16 residues. Trimming cost V 2 bases and J 0 bases, with 12 bases left between them. Germline V gene lookup returns CDR1 MNHEY and CDR2 SVGAGI. CDR3 bases: TGTGCCAGCAGTTACGGCCTAGCTATAAGCACAGATACGCAGTATTTT. Protein sequence: CASSYGLAISTDTQYF.

This clone was counted a single time. The gene calls are TRBV4-2 and TRBJ2-7; 10 nucleotides match TRBD2. Trimming cost V 1 base and J 6 bases; bases outside gene matches: 30. CDR1 is LGHNA, CDR2 YNFKEQ, per germline. CDR3 length: 23 amino acids. DNA of the CDR3: TGTGCCAGCAGCCAAGGGGAGCTTTCGGTGCGAAGGACTAGCGGCCTACCTACCCTCGAGCAGTACTTC. Its protein is CASSQGELSVRRTSGLPTLEQYF.

The rearrangement links TRBV27 to TRBJ2-3; the match to TRBD2 covers 7 bases. V trimming: 1 base; J trimming: 0 bases; junction bases outside the gene matches: 7. The CDR3 covers 17 residues. CDR1 MNHEY and CDR2 SMNVEV come from the germline V gene (reference sequence). For the CDR3, the DNA is TGTGCCAGCAGTTTATTCCGGGCTAGCGGAAGCACAGATACGCAGTATTTT. Its translation: CASSLFRASGSTDTQYF.

This chain connects TRBV5-5 to TRBJ2-7; 12 bases are a match to TRBD2. Germline trimming cut 0 bases from V and 9 bases from J; bases unmatched to any gene: 4. This CDR3 spans 14 amino acids. Germline V gene lookup returns CDR1 SGHKS and CDR2 YYEKEE (reference sequence). CDR3 residues: CASSLASGRAGQYF. The CDR3 DNA reads as TGTGCCAGCAGCTTGGCTAGCGGGAGGGCCGGGCAGTACTTC.

The chain links TRBV11-2 to TRBJ2-7; maybe TRBD1 (6 bases). Trimming removed 2 bases from V and 2 bases from J, with 13 bases in between. From germline, CDR1 is SGHAT and CDR2 FQNNGV. The CDR3 consists of 15 residues. The CDR3 nucleotides are TGTGCCAGCAGCTTAAGCACAGGGCGGGCCTACGAGCAGTACTTC. It codes for CASSLSTGRAYEQYF.

The chain links TRBV11-3 to TRBJ2-7; the match to TRBD1 covers 7 bases. From germline, CDR1 is SGHNT and CDR2 YENEEA. The CDR3 loop spans 16 amino acids. V gave up 1 base and J gave up 9 bases; unmatched junction bases: 15. CDR3 nucleotides: TGTGCCAGCAGCTTAGGGATGCCGGCAGGGGGTAGCGTGCAGTACTTC. As protein: CASSLGMPAGGSVQYF.

This clone was detected once. This chain joins TRBV7-2 and TRBJ2-7, with 7 nucleotides matching TRBD2. This CDR3 spans 12 amino acids. Germline CDR1 SGHTA, CDR2 FQGNSA. V gave up 3 bases and J gave up 7 bases; unmatched junction bases: 3. CDR3 sequence reads: CASSFPGREQYF. The CDR3, as DNA: TGTGCCAGCAGCTTCCCCGGGAGGGAGCAGTACTTC.

V usage is TRBV19 and J usage is TRBJ1-4; D unresolved. This CDR3 spans 16 amino acids. Trimming cost V 1 base and J 7 bases, with 16 bases left between them. The germline gives CDR1 LNHDA, CDR2 SQIVND (reference sequence). The CDR3 DNA is TGTGCCAGTAGTATAGTCCCTACATCCACGGGTGAAAAACTGTTTTTT. Protein product: CASSIVPTSTGEKLFF.

The chain employs TRBV5-6 and TRBJ2-3; D is unclear. Trimming shortened V by 5 bases and J by 2 bases, and 12 bases separated the two germline ends. Germline V lookup: CDR1 SGHDT, CDR2 YYEEEE. The CDR3 is made up of 14 amino acids. This CDR3 is CASRTPRPTDTQYF. The CDR3 DNA sequence: TGTGCCAGCAGAACTCCTAGGCCCACAGATACGCAGTATTTT.

The V gene is TRBV7-2, the J gene TRBJ2-1; possibly TRBD1 for D (5 bases). Between the trimmed V and J ends, which lost 4 bases and 7 bases, there was a span of 17 bases. From germline, CDR1 is SGHTA and CDR2 FQGNSA. The CDR3 is made up of 15 amino acids. The CDR3 bases are TGTGCCAGCAGCTCTAGGGGTCCTGTAGGGAATGAGCAGTTCTTC. This translates into CASSSRGPVGNEQFF. Full variable domain (outside the CDR3, taken from reference TRBV7-2 and TRBJ2-1): GAGVSQSPSNKVTEKGKDVELRCDPISGHTALYWYRQSLGQGLEFLIYFQGNSAPDKSGLPSDRFSAERTGGSVSTLTIQRTQQEDSAVYLCASSSRGPVGNEQFFGPGTRLTVL.

The CDR3 bases are TGTGCCAGCAGGGCCGAAGAAATTCGTGAAAAACTGTTTTTT. This encodes CASRAEEIREKLFF. This chain links TRBV2 with TRBJ1-4; D remains unclear. CDR1 is SNHLY and CDR2 is FYNNEI in the germline V gene. The germline V and J ends were trimmed by 6 bases and 7 bases, with 15 bases remaining between them. CDR3 length equals 14 residues.

J is TRBJ2-7 and V is TRBV30, with TRBD1 identical over 11 bases. Germline V lookup: CDR1 GTSNPN, CDR2 SVGIG (reference sequence). V trimming: 6 bases; J trimming: 4 bases; junction bases outside the gene matches: 5. The CDR3 consists of 13 residues. In DNA, the CDR3 is TGTGCCTGCCGGACAGGGGGCCGGTACGAGCAGTACTTC. It codes for CACRTGGRYEQYF. Looking up the rest from reference TRBV30 and TRBJ2-7 gives the full variable domain: SQTIHQWPATLVQPVGSPLSLECTVEGTSNPNLYWYRQAAGRGLQLLFYSVGIGQISSEVPQNLSASRPQDRQFILSSKKLLLSDSGFYLCACRTGGRYEQYFGPGTRLTVT.

This clone was recorded only once. The rearrangement joins TRBV5-6 to TRBJ2-5; 7 bases are shared with TRBD2. Germline CDR1 reads SGHDT; CDR2 reads YYEEEE. The CDR3 runs 15 residues. Trimming cost V 1 base and J 2 bases; bases outside gene matches: 5. CDR3 bases: TGTGCCAGCAGCTTGCGGGGGGAGGGTCAAGAGACCCAGTACTTC. The encoded protein is CASSLRGEGQETQYF.

The sample holds one count of this clone. This chain connects TRBV5-1 to TRBJ1-1; 9 positions agree with TRBD1. CDR1 SGHRS and CDR2 YFSETQ come from the germline V gene. Germline trimming cut 4 bases from V and 3 bases from J; bases unmatched to any gene: 10. This CDR3 is 16 amino acids long. In DNA form, the CDR3 reads TGCGCCAGCAGCCGGGACAGGGTGAGAGAGGACACTGAAGCTTTCTTT. Its translation is CASSRDRVREDTEAFF. Together with reference TRBV5-1 and TRBJ1-1, the CDR3 gives the full variable domain: KAGVTQTPRYLIKTRGQQVTLSCSPISGHRSVSWYQQTPGQGLQFLFEYFSETQRNKGNFPGRFSGRQFSNSRSEMNVSTLELGDSALYLCASSRDRVREDTEAFFGQGTRLTVV.

The rearrangement uses TRBV2 and TRBJ2-5, with 9 nucleotides matching TRBD1. CDR1 is SNHLY, CDR2 FYNNEI, per germline. CDR3 size: 16 residues. With 6 bases clipped from V and 2 bases from J, the junction kept 10 bases outside the gene matches. This CDR3 reads CASREYRGRGQETQYF. CDR3 coding DNA: TGTGCCAGCAGGGAATACAGGGGGCGAGGGCAAGAGACCCAGTACTTC.

The V call is TRBV9, the J call TRBJ2-3, with a tentative D call TRBD2 (5 bases). V lost 1 base and J lost 4, with 22 bases in between. The CDR3 loop spans 18 amino acids. Germline-derived CDR1 and CDR2 are SGDLS and YYNGEE. The CDR3 coding sequence is TGTGCCAGCAGCGTATTTCGTGGGAGCGGAGGTGGGGCAGATACGCAGTATTTT. This translates into CASSVFRGSGGGADTQYF. The full variable domain, in which reference TRBV9 and TRBJ2-3 provide the parts outside the CDR3, is DSGVTQTPKHLITATGQRVTLRCSPRSGDLSVYWYQQSLDQGLQFLIQYYNGEERAKGNILERFSAQQFPDLHSELNLSSLELGDSALYFCASSVFRGSGGGADTQYFGPGTRLTVL.

This clone was picked up a small number of times. The chain combines TRBV4-1 with TRBJ1-5, with 7 nucleotides matching TRBD1. Germline values: CDR1 MGHRA, CDR2 YSYEKL. V shed 4 bases and J 6 bases; nucleotides not matched to a gene: 21. The CDR3 covers 19 residues. The CDR3 region has the DNA TGCGCCAGCAGCCCGCAAATGGTGGGATACAGGGGAAGGGGTCAGCCCCAGCATTTT. Translation gives CASSPQMVGYRGRGQPQHF.

This clone was counted a single time. V usage is TRBV6-4 and J usage is TRBJ2-2, with 7 bases matching TRBD1. Germline CDR1 is MRHNA and CDR2 is SNTAGT. V lost 6 bases to trimming and J lost 1 base; unmatched junction nucleotides: 8. The CDR3 runs 16 residues. In DNA, the CDR3 is TGTGCCAGCAGAGATACAGGGGTGGAGAACACCGGGGAGCTGTTTTTT. Protein sequence: CASRDTGVENTGELFF.

This chain connects TRBV27 to TRBJ2-7; weak D call: TRBD1 (6 bases). CDR1 MNHEY and CDR2 SMNVEV come from the germline V gene (reference sequence). V was pared by 3 bases and J by 2 bases, with 26 bases between. CDR3 length: 19 amino acids. This CDR3 is CASSLSGAAVGDNPYEQYF. The CDR3 coding sequence is TGTGCCAGCAGTTTGTCAGGGGCGGCTGTAGGGGACAACCCCTACGAGCAGTACTTC.

The gene calls are TRBV15 and TRBJ2-1, with 11 bases fitting TRBD1. The CDR3 loop spans 17 amino acids. V lost 0 bases and J lost 7; bases outside the gene matches: 8. From germline, CDR1 is LNHNV and CDR2 YYDKDF (reference sequence). This CDR3 reads CATSRDRTGQGGNEQFF. DNA of the CDR3: TGTGCCACCAGCAGAGATCGTACGGGACAGGGGGGGAATGAGCAGTTCTTC.

This clone showed up just once. J is TRBJ2-7 and V is TRBV28; 8 bases align to TRBD1. There are 15 residues in the CDR3. Germline CDR1 is MDHEN and CDR2 is SYDVKM. Trimming removed 2 bases from V and 7 bases from J; junction bases left unmatched: 10. CDR3 nucleotides: TGTGCCAGCAGTTTAGGACGACAGGGGACCTGGGAGCAGTACTTC. Its translation is CASSLGRQGTWEQYF.

The chain recombines TRBV11-3 with TRBJ1-5; unclear D gene. From germline, CDR1 is SGHNT and CDR2 YENEEA. The CDR3 loop spans 13 amino acids. Trimming cost V 5 bases and J 9 bases, with 14 bases left between them. In DNA, the CDR3 is TGTGCCAGCAGCCGATCGAGGGATCCGCCCCAGCATTTT. This translates into CASSRSRDPPQHF.

V usage is TRBV11-2 and J usage is TRBJ2-7; D is unclear. Germline assignment: CDR1 SGHAT and CDR2 FQNNGV. The CDR3 contains 11 residues. V dropped 4 bases and J dropped 4 bases, with 5 bases sitting between them. CDR3 DNA: TGTGCCAGCAGCTCTTCTTACGAGCAGTACTTC. The encoded protein is CASSSSYEQYF.

This clone has just a few counts. The rearrangement uses TRBV10-3 and TRBJ1-3; D is ambiguous. The V end was cut by 3 bases, the J end by 3 bases, with 15 bases between. CDR1 is ENHRY and CDR2 is SYGVKD in the germline V gene. This CDR3 comprises 16 residues. The CDR3 is CAISDPVQSGGNTIYF. For the CDR3, the DNA is TGTGCCATCAGTGACCCCGTGCAGTCAGGTGGAAACACCATATATTTT.

The V call is TRBV5-1, the J call TRBJ2-4, with TRBD1 identical over 7 bases. Per the germline V gene, CDR1 is SGHRS and CDR2 is YFSETQ. J lost 0 bases, V lost 1 base, and 10 bases had no gene match. CDR3 length: 18 residues. The CDR3 here is CASSLHRGLRGAKNIQYF. The CDR3 DNA reads TGCGCCAGCAGCTTGCACAGGGGTTTGAGGGGAGCCAAAAACATTCAGTACTTC.

V and J are TRBV19 and TRBJ2-3, with 8 bases aligning to TRBD2. Germline loops: CDR1 LNHDA, CDR2 SQIVND (reference sequence). The CDR3 sequence is 16 residues long. Trimming cost V 4 bases and J 3 bases; bases outside gene matches: 9. The CDR3, as DNA: TGTGCCAGTAGTAGCCCAACGGGAGGGCCTACAGATACGCAGTATTTT. This gives the protein CASSSPTGGPTDTQYF.